This TCR beta chain was documented in a study of a mutant IDH1 vaccine in newly diagnosed glioma. Study findings and constraints: Of all patients, around 94% showed vaccine-induced immune responses.

CDR3 size: 11 residues. CDR1 and CDR2 from the germline V gene are SGHTA and FQGNSA. The germline V and J ends were trimmed by 3 bases and 8 bases, with 4 bases remaining between them. Only in-frame clones appear in the TCRdb table, and some are missing; sequencing was by immunoSEQ multiplex PCR. Here the sample spans tens of thousands of clones, around four fifths being singletons. In regard to this clone: What it recognizes is unknown.

Time point defined: baseline, week 1 (first vaccination visit). Noted treatment: pre-vaccination baseline after standard-of-care therapy. Donors had new WHO grade 3 or 4 IDH1-mutant, ATRX-lost astrocytomas. The material sequenced was peripheral blood mononuclear cells (PBMCs), taken from a glioma patient treated with radiotherapy, temozolomide or both. The chain is built from TRBV7-2 and TRBJ1-4; D gene ambiguous. The sequence was obtained from a woman between 18 and 30 years old with glioma. Some clones in this sample may be carry-over from other donors' samples. In nucleotides, the CDR3 is TGTGCCAGCAGCTTCCGAGAAAAACTGTTTTTT. The encoded protein is CASSFREKLFF.